The clone carrying this T cell receptor (beta chain) has only a few counts. The antigen is not known. The sample comes from a study of blood T cells in healthy people across ages. Primers used in a second PCR of about 7 to 12 cycles were a sample-barcoded 5' primer and a J-beta primer mix. TCRdb redid the calling of the 5' RACE reads with MiXCR, one entry per CDR3 protein. In the table there are 1.2 million to 1.5 million distinct CDR3 sequences, 40% to 50% of which are singletons. The V end was cut by 5 bases, the J end by 2 bases, with 10 bases between. CDR1 is MGHRA, CDR2 YSYEKL, per germline. The CDR3 totals 15 residues. Whole-study findings and limits: Both higher diversity and more naive CD4+ cells marked long-lived donors when set against aged donors. The study found TCR beta diversity correlated strongly with naive T cell percentage.

The source material was blood. This clonotype was obtained from a woman aged 18-29 years in good health. The J gene is TRBJ2-6, the V gene TRBV4-1, with D hard to call. DNA of the CDR3: TGCGCCAGCAGCGGGGTAGGTGCTGGGGCCAACGTCCTGACTTTC. It is translated as CASSGVGAGANVLTF.